This record covers a single T cell receptor (beta chain). The sample belongs to a study of blood T cell repertoires in COVID-19. Overall study context: Acute and convalescent COVID-19 specimens originated in the United States, Italy and Spain.

Original data processing: Counts of nucleated cells, estimated from reference gene primer amplification, were obtained. Sequenced by immunoSEQ multiplex PCR; TCRdb stores in-frame clones only, minus some. V and J calls and clone size follow that table, whereas D and trimming were derived from the DNA. The data contain 60,000 to 90,000 clones, 75% to 90% of them seen just once; the ten biggest clones take up approximately 6.2%. Trimming shortened V by 2 bases and J by 6 bases, and 11 bases separated the two germline ends. The CDR3 length is 13 residues. Germline V gives CDR1 GTSNPN, CDR2 SVGIG (reference sequence).

Sample: peripheral blood. This TCR was sampled from a man aged 55 to 70 with active or convalescent COVID-19. This rearrangement joins TRBV30 to TRBJ2-1, with D tentatively TRBD2 (5 bases). The CDR3 region has the DNA TGTGCCTGGAGTCTATCGCTAGCCAATGAGCAGTTCTTC. Translated, it gives CAWSLSLANEQFF.